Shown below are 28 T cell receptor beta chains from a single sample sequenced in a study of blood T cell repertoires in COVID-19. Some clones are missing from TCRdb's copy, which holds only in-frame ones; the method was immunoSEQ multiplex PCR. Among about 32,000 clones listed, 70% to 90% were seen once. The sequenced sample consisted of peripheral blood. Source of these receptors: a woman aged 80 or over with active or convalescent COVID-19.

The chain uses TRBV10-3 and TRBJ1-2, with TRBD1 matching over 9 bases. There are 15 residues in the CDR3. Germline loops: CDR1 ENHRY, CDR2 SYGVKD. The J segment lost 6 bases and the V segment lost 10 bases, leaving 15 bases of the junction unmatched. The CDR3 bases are TGTGCCACCCATCCGGGACAGGGAGTAGTAAATGGCTACACCTTC. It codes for CATHPGQGVVNGYTF.

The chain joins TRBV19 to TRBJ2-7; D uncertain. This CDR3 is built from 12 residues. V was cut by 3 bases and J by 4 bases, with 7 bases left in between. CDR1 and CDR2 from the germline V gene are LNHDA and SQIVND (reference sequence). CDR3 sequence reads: CASSIGGYEQYF. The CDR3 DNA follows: TGTGCCAGTAGTATCGGCGGTTACGAGCAGTACTTC.

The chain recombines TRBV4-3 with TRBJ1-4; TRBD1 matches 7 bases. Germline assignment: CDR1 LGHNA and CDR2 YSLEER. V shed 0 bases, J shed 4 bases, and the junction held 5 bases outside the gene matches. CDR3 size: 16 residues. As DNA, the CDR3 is TGCGCCAGCAGCCAAGAGAGGGGGCCGGGTAATGAAAAACTGTTTTTT. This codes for CASSQERGPGNEKLFF.

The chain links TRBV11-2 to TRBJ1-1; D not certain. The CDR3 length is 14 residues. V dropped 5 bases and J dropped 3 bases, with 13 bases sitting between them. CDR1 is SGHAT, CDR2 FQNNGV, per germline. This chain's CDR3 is CASSVRRTDTEAFF. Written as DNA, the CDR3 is TGTGCCAGCAGCGTCAGAAGAACCGACACTGAAGCTTTCTTT.

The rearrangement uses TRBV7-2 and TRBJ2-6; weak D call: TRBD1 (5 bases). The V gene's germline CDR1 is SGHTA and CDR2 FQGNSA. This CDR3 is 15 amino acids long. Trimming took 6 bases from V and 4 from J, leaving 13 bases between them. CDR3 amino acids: CASRQTRTGANVLTF. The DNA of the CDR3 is TGTGCCAGCAGACAGACAAGGACAGGGGCCAACGTCCTGACTTTC.

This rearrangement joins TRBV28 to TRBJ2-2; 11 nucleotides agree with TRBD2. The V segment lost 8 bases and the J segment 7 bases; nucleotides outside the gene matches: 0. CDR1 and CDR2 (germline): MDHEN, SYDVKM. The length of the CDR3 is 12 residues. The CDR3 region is CASLAGGGELFF. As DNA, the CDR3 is TGTGCCAGCCTAGCGGGGGGCGGGGAGCTGTTTTTT.

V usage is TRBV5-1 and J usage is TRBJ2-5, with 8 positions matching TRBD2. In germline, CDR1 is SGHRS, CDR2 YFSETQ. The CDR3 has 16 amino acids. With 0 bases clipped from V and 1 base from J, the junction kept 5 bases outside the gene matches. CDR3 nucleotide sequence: TGCGCCAGCAGCTTGGTGGGACTAGGCCTCCAAGAGACCCAGTACTTC. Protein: CASSLVGLGLQETQYF.

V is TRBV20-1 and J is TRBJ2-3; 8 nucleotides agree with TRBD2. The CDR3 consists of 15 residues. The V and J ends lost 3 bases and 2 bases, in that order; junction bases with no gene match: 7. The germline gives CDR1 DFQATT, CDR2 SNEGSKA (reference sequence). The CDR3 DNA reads TGCAGTGCTAGTAAAGCTAGCGGGTACACAGATACGCAGTATTTT. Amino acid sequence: CSASKASGYTDTQYF.

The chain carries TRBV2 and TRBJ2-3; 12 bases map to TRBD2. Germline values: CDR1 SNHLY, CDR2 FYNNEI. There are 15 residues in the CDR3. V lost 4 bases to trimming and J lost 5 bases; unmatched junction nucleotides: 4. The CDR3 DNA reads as TGTGCCAGCAGTGGCCTAGCGGGGGGGCTAGATACGCAGTATTTT. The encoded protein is CASSGLAGGLDTQYF.

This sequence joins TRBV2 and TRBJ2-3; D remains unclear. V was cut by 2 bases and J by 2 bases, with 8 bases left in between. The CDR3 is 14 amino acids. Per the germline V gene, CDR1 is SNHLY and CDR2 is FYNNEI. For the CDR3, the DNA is TGTGCCAGCAGTGAACTCAGAAACACAGATACGCAGTATTTT. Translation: CASSELRNTDTQYF.

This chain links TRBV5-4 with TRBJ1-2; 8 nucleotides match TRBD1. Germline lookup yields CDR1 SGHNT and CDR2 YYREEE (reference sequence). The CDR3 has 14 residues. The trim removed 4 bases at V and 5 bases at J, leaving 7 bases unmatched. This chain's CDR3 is CASSLPTGDYGYTF. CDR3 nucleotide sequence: TGTGCCAGCAGCCTACCGACAGGGGATTATGGCTACACCTTC. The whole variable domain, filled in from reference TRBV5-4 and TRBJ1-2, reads ETGVTQSPTHLIKTRGQQVTLRCSSQSGHNTVSWYQQALGQGPQFIFQYYREEENGRGNFPPRFSGLQFPNYSSELNVNALELDDSALYLCASSLPTGDYGYTFGSGTRLTVV.

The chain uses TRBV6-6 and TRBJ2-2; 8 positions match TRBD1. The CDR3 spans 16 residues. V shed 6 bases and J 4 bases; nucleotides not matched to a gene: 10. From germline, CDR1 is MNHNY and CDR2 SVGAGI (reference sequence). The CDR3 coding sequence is TGTGCCAGCAGGGAAAATCAGGGGGCGGGCACCGGGGAGCTGTTTTTT. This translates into CASRENQGAGTGELFF.

CDR3 coding DNA: TGTGCCAGCAGTGAAGAAGGGACAGGGGGCCGGAATTCACCCCTCCACTTT. Residues: CASSEEGTGGRNSPLHF. The chain links TRBV6-1 to TRBJ1-6; TRBD1 aligns across 12 bases. This CDR3 comprises 17 residues. Germline values: CDR1 MNHNS, CDR2 SASEGT. Trimming took 1 base from V and 7 from J; bases not matched to a gene: 5.

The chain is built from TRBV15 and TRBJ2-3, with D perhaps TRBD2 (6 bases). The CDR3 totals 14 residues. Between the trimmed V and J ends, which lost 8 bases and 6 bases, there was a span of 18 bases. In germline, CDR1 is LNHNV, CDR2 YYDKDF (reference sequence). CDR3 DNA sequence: TGTGCCACCCGGGAGCAGCGGGTTAGGGATACGCAGTATTTT. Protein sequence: CATREQRVRDTQYF.

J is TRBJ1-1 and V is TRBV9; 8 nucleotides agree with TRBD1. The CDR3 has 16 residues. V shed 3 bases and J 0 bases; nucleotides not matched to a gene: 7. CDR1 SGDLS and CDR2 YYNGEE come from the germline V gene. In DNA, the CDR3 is TGTGCCAGCAGCGCTCAGGGGGCGGGAATGAACACTGAAGCTTTCTTT. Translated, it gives CASSAQGAGMNTEAFF.

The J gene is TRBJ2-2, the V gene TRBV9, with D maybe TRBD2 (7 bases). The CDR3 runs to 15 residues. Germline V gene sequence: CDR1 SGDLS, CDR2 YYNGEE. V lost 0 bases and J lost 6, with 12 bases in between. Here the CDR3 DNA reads TGTGCCAGCAGCGTAGAGTGGGGGGGCTCCGGGGAGCTGTTTTTT. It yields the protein CASSVEWGGSGELFF.

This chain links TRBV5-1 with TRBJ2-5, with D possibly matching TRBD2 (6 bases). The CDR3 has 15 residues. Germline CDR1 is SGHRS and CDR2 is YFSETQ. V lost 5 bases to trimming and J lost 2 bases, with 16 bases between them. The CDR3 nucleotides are TGCGCCAGCAGACTAGGGCGCGGGATACAAGAGACCCAGTACTTC. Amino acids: CASRLGRGIQETQYF.

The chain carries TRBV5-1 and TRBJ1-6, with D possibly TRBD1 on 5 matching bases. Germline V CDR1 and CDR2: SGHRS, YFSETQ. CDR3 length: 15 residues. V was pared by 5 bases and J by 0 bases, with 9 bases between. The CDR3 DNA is TGCGCCAGCAGACAGGACCTCTCCTATAATTCACCCCTCCACTTT. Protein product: CASRQDLSYNSPLHF.

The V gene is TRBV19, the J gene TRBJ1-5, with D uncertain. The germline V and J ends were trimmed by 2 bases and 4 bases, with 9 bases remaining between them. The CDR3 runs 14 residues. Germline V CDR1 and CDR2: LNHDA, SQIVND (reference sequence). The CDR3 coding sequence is TGTGCCAGTAGTATATGGGGAGGGAATCAGCCCCAGCATTTT. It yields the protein CASSIWGGNQPQHF.

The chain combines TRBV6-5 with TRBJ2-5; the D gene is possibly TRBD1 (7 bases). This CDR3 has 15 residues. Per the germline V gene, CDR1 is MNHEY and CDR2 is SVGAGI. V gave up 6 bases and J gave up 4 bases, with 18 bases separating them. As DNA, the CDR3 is TGTGCCAGCAGGGGTCAGGGGGGCTTTGGAGAGACCCAGTACTTC. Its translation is CASRGQGGFGETQYF.

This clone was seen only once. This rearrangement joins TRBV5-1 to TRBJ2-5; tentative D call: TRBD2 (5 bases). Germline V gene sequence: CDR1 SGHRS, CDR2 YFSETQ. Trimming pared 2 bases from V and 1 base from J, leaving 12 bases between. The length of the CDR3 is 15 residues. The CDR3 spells CASSLSGGTQETQYF. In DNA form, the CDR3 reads TGCGCCAGCAGCTTAAGCGGTGGCACCCAAGAGACCCAGTACTTC.

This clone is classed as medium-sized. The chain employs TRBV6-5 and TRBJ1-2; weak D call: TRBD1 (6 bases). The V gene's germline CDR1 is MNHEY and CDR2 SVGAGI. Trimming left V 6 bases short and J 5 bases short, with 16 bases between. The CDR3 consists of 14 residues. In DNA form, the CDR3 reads TGTGCCAGCAGACCCGATCAGGGGCCGTATGGCTACACCTTC. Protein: CASRPDQGPYGYTF.

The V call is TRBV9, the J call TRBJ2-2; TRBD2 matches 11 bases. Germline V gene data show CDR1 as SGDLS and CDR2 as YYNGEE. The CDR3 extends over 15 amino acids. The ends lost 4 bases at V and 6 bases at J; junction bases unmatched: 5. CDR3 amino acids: CASSTRTSGSGELFF. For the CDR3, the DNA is TGTGCCAGCAGCACTCGGACTAGCGGGTCCGGGGAGCTGTTTTTT.

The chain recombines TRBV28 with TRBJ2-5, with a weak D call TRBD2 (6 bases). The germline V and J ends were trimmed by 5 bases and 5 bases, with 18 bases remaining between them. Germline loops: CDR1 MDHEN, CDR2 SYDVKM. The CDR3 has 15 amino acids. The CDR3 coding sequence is TGTGCCAGCAGTGTTCAAGACGGAGGGGAGGAGACCCAGTACTTC. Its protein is CASSVQDGGEETQYF.

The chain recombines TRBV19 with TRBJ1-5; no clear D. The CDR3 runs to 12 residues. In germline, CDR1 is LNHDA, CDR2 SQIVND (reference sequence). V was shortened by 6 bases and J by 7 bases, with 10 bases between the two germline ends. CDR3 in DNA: TGTGCCAGTAGGGAGGCGTGGCAGCCCCAGCATTTT. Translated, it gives CASREAWQPQHF.

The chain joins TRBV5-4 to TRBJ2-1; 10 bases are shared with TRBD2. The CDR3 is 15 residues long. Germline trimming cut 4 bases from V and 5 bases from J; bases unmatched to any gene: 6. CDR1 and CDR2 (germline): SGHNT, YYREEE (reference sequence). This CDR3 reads CASSRSGRVDNEQFF. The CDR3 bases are TGTGCCAGCAGCCGAAGCGGGAGGGTCGACAATGAGCAGTTCTTC.

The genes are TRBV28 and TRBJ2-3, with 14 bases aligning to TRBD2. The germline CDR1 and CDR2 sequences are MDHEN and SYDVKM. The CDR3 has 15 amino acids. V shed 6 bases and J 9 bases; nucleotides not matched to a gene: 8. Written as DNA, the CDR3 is TGTGCCAGCAGCGAATCCGGGACTAGCGGGAGAACGCAGTATTTT. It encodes CASSESGTSGRTQYF.

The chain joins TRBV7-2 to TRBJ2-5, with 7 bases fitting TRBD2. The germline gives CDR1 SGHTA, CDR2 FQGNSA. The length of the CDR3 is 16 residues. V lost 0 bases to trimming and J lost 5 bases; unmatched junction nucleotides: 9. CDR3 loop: CASSLAPVGGRETQYF. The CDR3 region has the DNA TGTGCCAGCAGCTTAGCGCCCGTGGGAGGGAGGGAGACCCAGTACTTC.